This T cell receptor beta chain was sequenced for a study of blood T cell repertoires in COVID-19. The overall study: T cells, B-cell-depleted T cells, or PBMCs provided the cDNA or gDNA that served as material.

Trimming removed 2 bases from V and 7 bases from J, with 9 bases in between. The CDR3 contains 12 residues. Germline V gene lookup returns CDR1 MNHEY and CDR2 SVGAGI. Profiling relied on immunoSEQ multiplex PCR, and the TCRdb table lists in-frame clones only, not all of them. Among roughly 350,000 clones, about nine tenths were seen once, and the ten largest hold about 7.3%. The genes are TRBV6-5 and TRBJ2-7; TRBD2 is a possible D gene (5 bases). The sequencing sample was made of peripheral blood. The TCR sequence derives from a woman in her 70s with COVID-19, enrolled during active disease. CDR3 nucleotides: TGTGCCAGCAGTTACCTTACGGGGGAGCAGTACTTC. Protein: CASSYLTGEQYF.